This paragraph reports one T cell receptor (beta chain). The ends lost 4 bases at V and 2 bases at J; junction bases unmatched: 4. Looked up from germline, CDR1 is KGHDR and CDR2 is SFDVKD. The CDR3 has 16 residues. The data were taken from a study of blood T cell repertoires in COVID-19. Sequenced by immunoSEQ multiplex PCR; TCRdb stores in-frame clones only, minus some. The sample has some 250,000 clones; approximately 83% are singletons. The receptor's source is a woman between 40 and 55 years old with acute COVID-19. The chain recombines TRBV24-1 with TRBJ2-3; TRBD2 matches 11 bases. Input material: PBMCs or T cells enriched from blood (not recorded which). CDR3 nucleotide sequence: TGTGCCACCAGTGAACGACTAGCGGGACTCACAGATACGCAGTATTTT. Its protein product is CATSERLAGLTDTQYF.